This TCR beta chain was found in a study of shared clonotypes between healthy human individuals. The overall study: A couple of women and a few men aged 18 to 49 served as donors.

The CDR3 spans 15 residues. Germline V gives CDR1 SGHAT, CDR2 FQNNGV. The ends were cut back, 7 bases at V and 0 bases at J, with 13 bases in the middle. Comment on this clone: Its antigen is not known.

Overall study findings and caveats: Memory subsets had estimated richness that was generally smaller than that of naive subsets.

The data were produced by immunoSEQ multiplex PCR, yet TCRdb's version contains in-frame clones alone and is incomplete. The table includes around 2,000,000 clones, approximately 94% detected once. Naivety among CD8 cells was defined by CD45RO negativity and positive CCR7 selection, thereby excluding terminally differentiated effector memory CD45RA+ cells. All donors qualified as healthy HIV-negative adults and had experienced no recent acute infections or vaccinations. The sample consisted of naive CD8+ T cells sorted from blood. The V call is TRBV11-2, the J call TRBJ2-1; D may be TRBD1 or TRBD2 (5 bases each). This receptor was taken from a man aged 18 to 29 in good health. CDR3 residues: CASTTGQSSYNEQFF. The CDR3 DNA reads as TGTGCCAGCACGACGGGGCAGAGCTCCTACAATGAGCAGTTCTTC.